A selection of T cell receptor beta chains follows, all from one sample in a study of T cells in Graves' hyperthyroidism and ophthalmopathy. TCRdb passed the multiplex PCR reads through MiXCR, listing each CDR3 protein once. Among hundreds of thousands of distinct CDR3 sequences, roughly 17% were seen once, and the ten largest hold around 19%. The sequencing input was blood. The source is a woman aged 18 to 35 with Graves' hyperthyroidism. Both conserved end residues are part of each CDR3. The D gene is left open where the match is weak. The listing skips clone size in some rows; elsewhere it reads once, few, many or a size class.

j_call v_call clone_size d_call cdr3_nt cdr3_aa
TRBJ1-2 TRBV12-3/TRBV12-4 - - TGTGCCAGCAGTTTGGCTGGGGCGTCTAACTATGGCTACACCTTC CASSLAGASNYGYTF
TRBJ2-1 TRBV6-4 many - TGTGCCAGCAGTGAGTTGAACCGGGACTTAAATGAGCAGTTCTTC CASSELNRDLNEQFF
TRBJ2-5 TRBV5-1 - - TGCGCCAGCAGCGGGGGGCCGGGGGAGACCCAGTACTTC CASSGGPGETQYF
TRBJ2-7 TRBV19 - TRBD1 TGTGCCAGTAGTATAAGGGATTTCGGGACAGACCCCTCCTACGAGCAGTACTTC CASSIRDFGTDPSYEQYF
TRBJ2-3 TRBV6-2/TRBV6-3 many TRBD2 TGTGCCAGCGGACTAGCGAGCTTCACAGATACGCAGTATTTT CASGLASFTDTQYF
TRBJ2-1 TRBV11-1 many - TGTGCCAGCAGCTTAGGACACCGTGGTGAGCAGTTCTTC CASSLGHRGEQFF
TRBJ1-2 TRBV11-3 many - TGTGCCAGCAGCAGGACAGAAGATGGCTACACCTTC CASSRTEDGYTF
TRBJ2-7 TRBV28 many TRBD2 TGTGCCAGCACCTCCGGGACTAGCGGGAGGTACGAGCAGTACTTC CASTSGTSGRYEQYF
TRBJ1-6 TRBV6-5 - - TGTGCCAGCAGTTTTACAGGGAAGAATTCACCCCTCCACTTT CASSFTGKNSPLHF
TRBJ1-4 TRBV7-6 few - TGTGCCAGCAGCTTAGACGGGGGGGATGGAGAAAAACTGTTTTTT CASSLDGGDGEKLFF
TRBJ2-7 TRBV6-1 - - TGTGCCAGCAGTGCCCTACCCTCCCTTTTCAACGAGCAGTACTTC CASSALPSLFNEQYF
TRBJ2-1 TRBV12-3/TRBV12-4 many - TGTGCCAGCAGTTACGGGGCCAGCTACAATGAGCAGTTCTTC CASSYGASYNEQFF
TRBJ1-1 TRBV18 - - TGTGCCAGCTCACTACCGACGGGGATCACTGAAGCTTTCTTT CASSLPTGITEAFF
TRBJ2-1 TRBV5-8 many - TGTGCCAGCAGCTTGGATCTCAGGGGAGTTTGGTACAATGAGCAGTTCTTC CASSLDLRGVWYNEQFF
TRBJ1-3 TRBV5-1 few - TGCGCCAGCAGCTTGGACAGCTTCGGCTCTGGAAACACCATATATTTT CASSLDSFGSGNTIYF
TRBJ1-2 TRBV12-3/TRBV12-4 many - TGTGCCAGCAGTTCCGGGACGGCCTATGGCTACACCTTC CASSSGTAYGYTF
TRBJ1-2 TRBV15 - - TGTGCCACCAGCAGAGACAGTAACTATGGCTACACCTTC CATSRDSNYGYTF
TRBJ2-3 TRBV29-1 once - TGCAGCGTTGAGGGGGGCGCGTTTAGCACAGATACGCAGTATTTT CSVEGGAFSTDTQYF
TRBJ2-7 TRBV12-3/TRBV12-4 many - TGTGCCAGCAGTTCAAGGACACTTGCCTACGAGCAGTACTTC CASSSRTLAYEQYF
TRBJ2-7 TRBV20-1 many - TGCAGTGCTTTGCGGGATTCCTACGAGCAGTACTTC CSALRDSYEQYF
TRBJ2-1 TRBV5-1 many - TGCGCCAGCAGCTTGGACGCGGGATCCTACAATGAGCAGTTCTTC CASSLDAGSYNEQFF
TRBJ2-3 TRBV6-1 many - TGTGCCAGCAGTGAAGGAGGCACAGATACGCAGTATTTT CASSEGGTDTQYF
TRBJ2-7 TRBV7-3 few - TGTGCCAGCAGCTTATTTCGTGGACTGCCTATACTTCGGATTTTGTTGTCCTACGAGCAGTACTTC CASSLFRGLPILRILLSYEQYF
TRBJ2-7 TRBV18 - - TGTGCCAGCTCACCACTTGGGACGTCCGGCTCCTACGAGCAGTACTTC CASSPLGTSGSYEQYF
TRBJ2-7 TRBV4-1 many - TGCGCCAGCAGCGACCCCGGGGGATCCTACGAGCAGTACTTC CASSDPGGSYEQYF
TRBJ2-4 TRBV3-1 many TRBD2 TGTGCCAGCCACCTAGCGGGAGGGCCGGACATTCAGTACTTC CASHLAGGPDIQYF
TRBJ1-2 TRBV7-9 - - TGTGCCAGCAGCTTGAGCCTTGAGTATGGCTACACCTTC CASSLSLEYGYTF
TRBJ1-5 TRBV27 many - TGTGCCAGCAGTTTACGGGGATGGGAAAGGGGCAATCAGCCCCAGCATTTT CASSLRGWERGNQPQHF
TRBJ1-2 TRBV10-3 - - TGTGCCATCAGTGTGGTTATTAACTATGGCTACACCTTC CAISVVINYGYTF
TRBJ1-3 TRBV7-2 few - TGTGCCAGCAGCCCCGGGGAGTCTGGAAACACCATATATTTT CASSPGESGNTIYF
TRBJ2-1 TRBV30 many TRBD2 TGTGCCTGGAGTGTACTGGCGGGAGGGCCAGATGAGCAGTTCTTC CAWSVLAGGPDEQFF
TRBJ2-5 TRBV2 many TRBD1 TGTGCCAGCACCCCAGGGGGGACCCAGTACTTC CASTPGGTQYF
TRBJ1-5 TRBV12-3/TRBV12-4 many - TGTGCCAGCAGCCCTGCAGGGGAGTATCAGCCCCAGCATTTT CASSPAGEYQPQHF
TRBJ2-3 TRBV12-3/TRBV12-4 - - TGTGCCAGCGGTTTATTTAGGTTCACAGATACGCAGTATTTT CASGLFRFTDTQYF
TRBJ2-1 TRBV6-2/TRBV6-3 - TRBD2 TGTGCCAGCAGTTGTAATAGCGGGGGAATTAATGAGCAGTTCTTC CASSCNSGGINEQFF
TRBJ2-1 TRBV7-7 many TRBD1 TGTGCCAGCAGCCTTACAGGGGGCGAGCAGTTCTTC CASSLTGGEQFF
TRBJ2-7 TRBV4-1 few - TGCGCCAGCAGCCACCGCCGGGACAAAGACTACGAGCAGTACTTC CASSHRRDKDYEQYF
TRBJ2-1 TRBV5-1 few TRBD1 TGCGCCAGCAGCCCCCGGGACAGGGTGCGATACAATGAGCAGTTCTTC CASSPRDRVRYNEQFF
TRBJ2-2 TRBV2 many TRBD1 TGTGCCAGCAGGGACAGGGCCTCGAACACCGGGGAGCTGTTTTTT CASRDRASNTGELFF
TRBJ2-7 TRBV20-1 - TRBD2 TGCAGTGCCGGACTAGCGGGAGGGGGTGAGCAGTACTTC CSAGLAGGGEQYF
TRBJ1-1 TRBV10-3 few - TGTGCCATCAGTGATTCGGTCGGTGAAGCTTTCTTT CAISDSVGEAFF
TRBJ1-3 TRBV2 many - TGTGCCAGCAGTGAAGGCAACAGGCCCTCTGGAAACACCATATATTTT CASSEGNRPSGNTIYF
TRBJ1-1 TRBV20-1 - - TGCAGTGCAGATCTTGCCCCCCAGTTCTTAGAGAACACTGAAGCTTTCTTT CSADLAPQFLENTEAFF
TRBJ2-1 TRBV11-3 many - TGTGCCAGCAGCTTAGACGGATCCTACAATGAGCAGTTCTTC CASSLDGSYNEQFF
TRBJ2-3 TRBV5-1 - TRBD2 TGCGCCAACTCCTTAGCGGGAATCACAGATACGCAGTATTTT CANSLAGITDTQYF
TRBJ2-1 TRBV6-6 many - TGTGCCAGCAGTTACTCGCGGTGGGCAGGGACGAACAATGAGCAGTTCTTC CASSYSRWAGTNNEQFF
TRBJ1-4 TRBV28 - - TGTGCCAGCAGTCCTGTGGACAGTCCCAATGAAAAACTGTTTTTT CASSPVDSPNEKLFF
TRBJ2-2 TRBV29-1 many - TGCAGCGTTGAAGGGACAGCCCTGAACACCGGGGAGCTGTTTTTT CSVEGTALNTGELFF
TRBJ2-7 TRBV20-1 - - TGCAGTGCTAGAGCTTTGGCAGGAGGGGATTACGAGCAGTACTTC CSARALAGGDYEQYF
TRBJ2-7 TRBV10-2 - TRBD1 TGCGCCAGCGGTGGGGGACAGGGGGCCTACGAGCAGTACTTC CASGGGQGAYEQYF
TRBJ2-4 TRBV20-1 - - TGCAGTGCTAGAGATCTCAGGGGAACCAAAAACATTCAGTACTTC CSARDLRGTKNIQYF